A single sample gave rise to the 18 T cell receptor beta chains below, sequenced in a study of a mutant IDH1 vaccine in newly diagnosed glioma. TCRdb's copy holds only in-frame clones and misses some; the assay was immunoSEQ multiplex PCR. The table has about 65,000 clones, roughly 84% seen once. The time point here: week 23, last vaccination. Each vaccine dose was 300 ug of mutant IDH1 20-mer peptide, with topical imiquimod. These receptors are not linked to any known antigen. This sample comprised PBMCs, obtained from a glioma patient whose treatment included an IDH1 peptide vaccine. The receptors originated from a man aged 25-45 years with glioma.

V is TRBV6-5 and J is TRBJ1-1; TRBD1 agrees at 8 bases. The V segment lost 6 bases and the J segment 4 bases; nucleotides outside the gene matches: 7. This CDR3 comprises 14 residues. The germline V gene encodes CDR1 MNHEY and CDR2 SVGAGI. The CDR3 protein is CASRTDRVGTEAFF. DNA for the CDR3: TGTGCCAGCAGGACGGACAGGGTAGGCACTGAAGCTTTCTTT.

The J gene is TRBJ2-3, the V gene TRBV2; 9 bases match TRBD2. The V gene's germline CDR1 is SNHLY and CDR2 FYNNEI. This CDR3 is 15 amino acids long. Trimming removed 3 bases from V and 2 bases from J; junction bases left unmatched: 3. In DNA form, the CDR3 reads TGTGCCAGCAGTGAGCTAGCGGGGTACACAGATACGCAGTATTTT. It specifies CASSELAGYTDTQYF.

This chain uses TRBV5-1 with TRBJ1-2, with a weak D call TRBD1 (5 bases). Trimming removed 3 bases from V and 6 bases from J, with 18 bases in between. Per the germline V gene, CDR1 is SGHRS and CDR2 is YFSETQ. CDR3 size: 15 residues. CDR3 in DNA: TGCGCCAGCAGCTATGGGACGGGACCATGGGATGGCTACACCTTC. It yields the protein CASSYGTGPWDGYTF.

The chain recombines TRBV6-6 with TRBJ1-1; possibly TRBD1 for D (6 bases). CDR1 MNHNY and CDR2 SVGAGI come from the germline V gene (reference sequence). The V end lost 7 bases, the J end lost 8 bases, and 17 bases lay between the germline ends. This CDR3 comprises 13 residues. Written as DNA, the CDR3 is TGTGCCAGCACCCCGGGCAGGGGTCAAGAAGCTTTCTTT. It specifies CASTPGRGQEAFF.

V usage is TRBV30 and J usage is TRBJ2-5; perhaps TRBD2 as D (5 bases). V was pared by 0 bases and J by 5 bases, with 19 bases between. The CDR3 has 16 amino acids. In germline, CDR1 is GTSNPN, CDR2 SVGIG (reference sequence). The CDR3 DNA follows: TGTGCCTGGAGTGTGGGGTCTAGCTCAGCCCGGGAGACCCAGTACTTC. It translates to CAWSVGSSSARETQYF.

The genes are TRBV11-3 and TRBJ2-5, with D tentatively TRBD2 (5 bases). V lost 4 bases and J 7 bases, leaving 16 bases between the germline ends. In germline, CDR1 is SGHNT, CDR2 YENEEA. The CDR3 spans 14 residues. The CDR3 sequence: CASSSTVSGGTQYF. The DNA of the CDR3 is TGTGCCAGCAGCTCTACCGTATCCGGAGGGACCCAGTACTTC.

The chain has TRBV10-1 and TRBJ2-1, with 8 bases fitting TRBD1. The CDR3 length is 14 residues. CDR1 and CDR2 (germline): WNHNN, SYGVQD (reference sequence). V trimming: 2 bases; J trimming: 9 bases; junction bases outside the gene matches: 6. The CDR3 region is CASSEAGGFREQFF. The CDR3 DNA sequence: TGCGCCAGCAGTGAGGCAGGGGGCTTCCGTGAGCAGTTCTTC.

This clone was recorded a few times. The rearrangement joins TRBV29-1 to TRBJ1-1; D might be TRBD1 (6 bases). CDR1 and CDR2 from the germline V gene are SQVTM and ANQGSEA. The V gene lost 7 bases and the J gene lost 0 bases, with 21 bases spanning the gap. This CDR3 has 16 residues. DNA of the CDR3: TGCAGCGCCATAGCGGGAATGACAGGTATGAACACTGAAGCTTTCTTT. Its translation: CSAIAGMTGMNTEAFF.

This clone has a handful of counts. This chain connects TRBV12-5 to TRBJ1-1; 9 bases align to TRBD1. The junction had 3 bases not matched to a gene; V was cut back by 0 bases and J by 1 base. Germline V lookup: CDR1 LGHNT, CDR2 FRNRAP. This CDR3 spans 16 amino acids. Written as DNA, the CDR3 is TGTGCTAGTGGTTTGGTAACAGGGGGCAGGAACACTGAAGCTTTCTTT. Translating gives CASGLVTGGRNTEAFF. Complete variable domain (other parts from reference TRBV12-5 and TRBJ1-1): DARVTQTPRHKVTEMGQEVTMRCQPILGHNTVFWYRQTMMQGLELLAYFRNRAPLDDSGMPKDRFSAEMPDATLATLKIQPSEPRDSAVYFCASGLVTGGRNTEAFFGQGTRLTVV.

The chain joins TRBV27 to TRBJ2-5; 8 positions match TRBD2. The germline CDR1 and CDR2 sequences are MNHEY and SMNVEV (reference sequence). V trimming: 3 bases; J trimming: 1 base; junction bases outside the gene matches: 10. CDR3 length equals 17 residues. The CDR3 loop is CASSFGSGGYPQETQYF. CDR3 in DNA: TGTGCCAGCAGTTTTGGCAGCGGGGGTTATCCCCAAGAGACCCAGTACTTC.

V usage is TRBV9 and J usage is TRBJ1-3; tentative D call: TRBD1 (5 bases). This CDR3 comprises 15 residues. Looked up from germline, CDR1 is SGDLS and CDR2 is YYNGEE. Trimming removed 3 bases at V and 3 bases at J, with 13 bases between. The CDR3 region is CASSEGTGHGNTIYF. CDR3 coding DNA: TGTGCCAGCAGCGAAGGGACGGGCCATGGAAACACCATATATTTT.

The chain is built from TRBV7-9 and TRBJ2-3; 9 nucleotides agree with TRBD2. The CDR3 consists of 18 residues. Per germline, CDR1 SEHNR and CDR2 FQNEAQ (reference sequence). The ends lost 0 bases at V and 8 bases at J; junction bases unmatched: 15. The CDR3 sequence is CASSLAPRTSVESGTQYF. In DNA form, the CDR3 reads TGTGCCAGCAGCTTAGCGCCTCGGACTAGCGTGGAGTCTGGTACGCAGTATTTT.

This chain joins TRBV19 and TRBJ2-5; the match to TRBD2 covers 8 bases. Germline values: CDR1 LNHDA, CDR2 SQIVND (reference sequence). Trimming took 6 bases from V and 4 from J; bases not matched to a gene: 7. The CDR3 extends over 14 amino acids. The CDR3 reads CASRYGGAGETQYF. CDR3 nucleotide sequence: TGTGCCAGTAGATACGGGGGGGCAGGAGAGACCCAGTACTTC.

In its sample, this clone was seen once. The chain has TRBV27 and TRBJ2-2; D uncertain. CDR1 and CDR2 (germline): MNHEY, SMNVEV (reference sequence). The CDR3 has 14 residues. With 3 bases removed from V and 0 bases from J, the gap between germline ends came to 5 bases. CDR3 nucleotide sequence: TGTGCCAGCAGTTTCGGTTCGAACACCGGGGAGCTGTTTTTT. This encodes CASSFGSNTGELFF.

The chain couples TRBV5-1 to TRBJ2-3; the D gene is possibly TRBD1 (5 bases). Trimming left V 5 bases short and J 0 bases short, with 13 bases between. The CDR3 runs 15 residues. Looked up from germline, CDR1 is SGHRS and CDR2 is YFSETQ. The CDR3 protein is CASSYMDKSTDTQYF. The CDR3 DNA sequence: TGCGCCAGCAGTTACATGGACAAGAGCACAGATACGCAGTATTTT.

The CDR3 reads CASKDRGETTDTQYF. The CDR3 DNA is TGTGCCAGTAAGGACAGGGGTGAGACCACAGATACGCAGTATTTT. The V gene is TRBV19, the J gene TRBJ2-3, with 9 nucleotides matching TRBD1. Losses at the gene ends were 7 bases for V and 2 bases for J; bases not matched to a gene: 7. This CDR3 region has 15 residues. Per germline, CDR1 LNHDA and CDR2 SQIVND (reference sequence).

The chain has TRBV30 and TRBJ1-6; the D is unclear. Looked up from germline, CDR1 is GTSNPN and CDR2 is SVGIG (reference sequence). This CDR3 is 14 amino acids long. The germline V and J ends were trimmed by 1 base and 9 bases, with 13 bases remaining between them. CDR3 bases: TGTGCCTGGAGTGAAGGGAACGGAGGTTCACCCCTCCACTTT. It yields the protein CAWSEGNGGSPLHF.

The chain is built from TRBV28 and TRBJ2-7; D possibly corresponds to TRBD1 (5 bases). CDR1 is MDHEN and CDR2 is SYDVKM in the germline V gene. This CDR3 contains 14 residues. Trimming took 7 bases from V and 1 from J, leaving 14 bases between them. This CDR3 is CASNRGAQSYEQYF. The CDR3 coding sequence is TGTGCCAGCAATCGTGGGGCCCAGTCCTACGAGCAGTACTTC.